In its sample, the clone carrying this TCR beta chain was seen once. Assay: immunoSEQ multiplex PCR; the TCRdb copy retains only in-frame clones and omits some. The data contain 80,000 to 100,000 clones, about nine tenths of them singletons. The data were taken from a study of OX40 agonist ivuxolimab in advanced cancers. V was trimmed by 6 bases and J by 6 bases, leaving 17 bases between them. The CDR3 has 14 residues. From germline, CDR1 is MNHEY and CDR2 SMNVEV (reference sequence). The clonotype was recovered from an adult with an advanced solid tumor such as melanoma, head and neck, liver or kidney cancer. Here the sequenced sample was CD4+ or CD8+ T cells sorted from blood, taken in a trial of the OX40 agonist ivuxolimab. The chain employs TRBV27 and TRBJ1-2; D is ambiguous. CDR3 sequence: CASSKRDPLNGYTF. DNA for the CDR3: TGTGCCAGCAGCAAACGCGACCCCCTCAATGGCTACACCTTC.